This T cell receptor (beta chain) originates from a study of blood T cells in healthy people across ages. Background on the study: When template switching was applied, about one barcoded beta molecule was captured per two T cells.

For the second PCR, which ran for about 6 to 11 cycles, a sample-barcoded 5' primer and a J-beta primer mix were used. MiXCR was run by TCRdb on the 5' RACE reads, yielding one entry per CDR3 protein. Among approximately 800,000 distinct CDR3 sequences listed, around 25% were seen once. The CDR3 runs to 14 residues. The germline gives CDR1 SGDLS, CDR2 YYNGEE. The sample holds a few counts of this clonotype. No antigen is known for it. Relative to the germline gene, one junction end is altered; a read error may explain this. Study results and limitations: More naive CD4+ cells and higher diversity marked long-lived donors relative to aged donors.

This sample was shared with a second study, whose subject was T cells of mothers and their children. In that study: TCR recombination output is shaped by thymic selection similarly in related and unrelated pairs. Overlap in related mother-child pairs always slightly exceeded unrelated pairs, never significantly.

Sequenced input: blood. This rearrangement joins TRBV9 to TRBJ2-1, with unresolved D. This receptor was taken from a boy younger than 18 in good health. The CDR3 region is CASSVVGSYNEQLF. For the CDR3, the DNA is TGTGCCAGCAGCGTAGTAGGGTCCTACAATGAGCAGCTCTTC.